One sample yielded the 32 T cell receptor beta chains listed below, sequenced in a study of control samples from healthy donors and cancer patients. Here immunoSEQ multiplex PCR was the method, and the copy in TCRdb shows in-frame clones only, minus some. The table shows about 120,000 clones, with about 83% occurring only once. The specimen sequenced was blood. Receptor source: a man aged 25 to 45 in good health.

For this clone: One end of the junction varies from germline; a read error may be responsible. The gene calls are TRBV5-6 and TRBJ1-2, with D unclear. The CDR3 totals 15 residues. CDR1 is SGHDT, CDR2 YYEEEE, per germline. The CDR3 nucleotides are TGTGCCAGCAGCGTACATCCTGGATCCTACTACGGCTACACCTTC. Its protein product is CASSVHPGSYYGYTF.

CDR3 sequence (DNA): TGTGCCAGCGCAGGGCCCGGCTACACCTTC. Its protein is CASAGPGYTF. V gene TRBV2 combines with J gene TRBJ1-2, with D possibly being TRBD1 (5 bases). Germline-derived CDR1 and CDR2 are SNHLY and FYNNEI. Between the trimmed V and J ends, which lost 8 bases and 8 bases, there was a span of 9 bases. CDR3 length: 10 amino acids.

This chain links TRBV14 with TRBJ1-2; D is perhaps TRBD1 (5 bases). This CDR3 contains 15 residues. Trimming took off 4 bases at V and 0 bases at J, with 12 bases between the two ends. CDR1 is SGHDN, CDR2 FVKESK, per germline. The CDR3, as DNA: TGTGCCAGCAGCCCCCTCCGGGGCGCTAACTATGGCTACACCTTC. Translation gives CASSPLRGANYGYTF.

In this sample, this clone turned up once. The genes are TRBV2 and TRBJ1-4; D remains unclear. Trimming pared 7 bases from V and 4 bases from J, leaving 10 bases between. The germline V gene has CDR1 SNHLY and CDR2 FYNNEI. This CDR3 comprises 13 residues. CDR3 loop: CASNLIYNEKLFF. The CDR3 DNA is TGTGCCAGCAACCTGATTTATAATGAAAAACTGTTTTTT.

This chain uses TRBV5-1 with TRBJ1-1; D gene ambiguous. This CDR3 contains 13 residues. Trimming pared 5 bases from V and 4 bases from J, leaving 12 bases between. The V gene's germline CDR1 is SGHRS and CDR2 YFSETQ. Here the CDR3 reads CASRLNGGTEAFF. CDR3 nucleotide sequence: TGCGCCAGCAGGCTAAACGGAGGCACTGAAGCTTTCTTT.

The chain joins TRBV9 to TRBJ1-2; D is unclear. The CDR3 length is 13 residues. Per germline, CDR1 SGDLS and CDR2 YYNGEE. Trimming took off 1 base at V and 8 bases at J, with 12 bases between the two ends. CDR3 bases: TGTGCCAGCAGCGTATGGGTGTCTTGCGGCTACACCTTC. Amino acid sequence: CASSVWVSCGYTF.

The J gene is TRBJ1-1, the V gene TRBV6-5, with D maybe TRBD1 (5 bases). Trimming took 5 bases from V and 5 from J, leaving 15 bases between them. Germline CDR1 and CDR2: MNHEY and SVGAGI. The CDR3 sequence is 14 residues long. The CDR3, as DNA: TGTGCCAGCAGTCGGCTCTCCCGACAGACTGAAGCTTTCTTT. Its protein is CASSRLSRQTEAFF.

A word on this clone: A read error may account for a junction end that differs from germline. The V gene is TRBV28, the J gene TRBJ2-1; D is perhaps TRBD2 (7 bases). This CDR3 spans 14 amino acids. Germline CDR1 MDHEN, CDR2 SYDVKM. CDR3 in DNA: TGTGCCAGCACCTCAGAGGGGGGGTACATTGAGCAGTTCTTC. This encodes CASTSEGGYIEQFF.

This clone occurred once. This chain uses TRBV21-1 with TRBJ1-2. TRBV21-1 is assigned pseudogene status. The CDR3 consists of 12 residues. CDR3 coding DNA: TGTGCCAGCAGTCCGGACAACTATGGCTACACCTTC. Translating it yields CASSPDNYGYTF.

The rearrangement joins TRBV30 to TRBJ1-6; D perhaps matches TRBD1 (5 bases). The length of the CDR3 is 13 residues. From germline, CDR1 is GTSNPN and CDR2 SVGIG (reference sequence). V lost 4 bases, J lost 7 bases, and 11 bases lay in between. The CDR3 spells CAWTGIRNSPLHF. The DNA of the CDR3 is TGTGCCTGGACAGGGATTAGGAATTCACCCCTCCACTTT.

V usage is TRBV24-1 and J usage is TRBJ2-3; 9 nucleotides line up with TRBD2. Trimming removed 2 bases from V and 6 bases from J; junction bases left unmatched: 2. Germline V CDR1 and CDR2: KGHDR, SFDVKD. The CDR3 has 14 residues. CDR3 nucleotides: TGTGCCACCAGTGATTCGCGGGGGGGGGATACGCAGTATTTT. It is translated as CATSDSRGGDTQYF.

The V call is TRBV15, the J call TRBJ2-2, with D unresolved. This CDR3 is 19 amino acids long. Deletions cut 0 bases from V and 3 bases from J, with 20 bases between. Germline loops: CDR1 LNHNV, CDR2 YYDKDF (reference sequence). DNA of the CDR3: TGTGCCACCAGCAGAGATTTTGGTTATCTTAGGGAAGACACCGGGGAGCTGTTTTTT. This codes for CATSRDFGYLREDTGELFF.

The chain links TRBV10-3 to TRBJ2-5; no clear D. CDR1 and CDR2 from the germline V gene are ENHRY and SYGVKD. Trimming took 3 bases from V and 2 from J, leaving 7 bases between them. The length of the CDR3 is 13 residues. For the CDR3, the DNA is TGTGCCATCAGTGATCGACTTCAAGAGACCCAGTACTTC. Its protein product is CAISDRLQETQYF.

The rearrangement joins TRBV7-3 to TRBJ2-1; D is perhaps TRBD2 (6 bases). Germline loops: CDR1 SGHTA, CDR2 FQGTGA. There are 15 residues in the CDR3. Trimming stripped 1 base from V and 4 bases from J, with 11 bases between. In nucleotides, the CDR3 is TGTGCCAGCAGCTTAAGCGGGGCAACATACAATGAGCAGTTCTTC. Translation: CASSLSGATYNEQFF.

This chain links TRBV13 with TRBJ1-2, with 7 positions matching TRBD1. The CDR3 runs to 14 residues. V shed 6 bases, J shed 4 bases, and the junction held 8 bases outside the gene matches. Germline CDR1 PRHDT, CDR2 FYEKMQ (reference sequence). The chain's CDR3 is CASRETGAGYGYTF. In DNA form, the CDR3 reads TGTGCCAGCAGAGAAACAGGGGCGGGCTATGGCTACACCTTC.

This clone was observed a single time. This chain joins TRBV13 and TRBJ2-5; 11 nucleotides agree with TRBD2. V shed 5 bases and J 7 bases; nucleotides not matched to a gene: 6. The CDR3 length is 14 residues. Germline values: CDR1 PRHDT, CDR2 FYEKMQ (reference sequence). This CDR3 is CASSLAGGEGTQYF. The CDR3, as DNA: TGTGCCAGCAGCCTAGCGGGGGGCGAGGGGACCCAGTACTTC.

The CDR3 region is CASGKCPGYTF. The CDR3 DNA reads as TGTGCCAGCGGGAAATGTCCCGGCTACACCTTC. This chain links TRBV7-3 with TRBJ1-2; D gene unclear. The CDR3 sequence is 11 residues long. V lost 8 bases, J lost 8 bases, and 12 bases lay in between. Germline CDR1 is SGHTA and CDR2 is FQGTGA.

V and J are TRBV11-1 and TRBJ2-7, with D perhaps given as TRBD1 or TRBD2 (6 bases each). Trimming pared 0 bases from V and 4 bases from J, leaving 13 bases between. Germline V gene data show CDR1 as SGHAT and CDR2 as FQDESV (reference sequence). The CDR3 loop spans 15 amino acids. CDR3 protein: CASSLATGRIYEQYF. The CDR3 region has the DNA TGTGCCAGCAGCTTAGCCACAGGGAGGATATACGAGCAGTACTTC.

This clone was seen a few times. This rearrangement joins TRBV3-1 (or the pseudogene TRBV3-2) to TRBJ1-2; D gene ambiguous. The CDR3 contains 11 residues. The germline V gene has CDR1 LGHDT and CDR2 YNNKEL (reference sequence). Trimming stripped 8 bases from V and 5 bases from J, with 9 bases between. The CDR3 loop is CASGNGYGYTF. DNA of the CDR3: TGTGCCAGCGGGAACGGGTATGGCTACACCTTC.

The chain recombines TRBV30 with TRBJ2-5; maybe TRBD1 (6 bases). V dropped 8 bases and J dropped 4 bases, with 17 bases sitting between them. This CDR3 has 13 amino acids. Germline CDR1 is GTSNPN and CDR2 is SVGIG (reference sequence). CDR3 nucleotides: TGTGCCGTGGATAGGGGGATTAGAGAGACCCAGTACTTC. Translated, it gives CAVDRGIRETQYF.

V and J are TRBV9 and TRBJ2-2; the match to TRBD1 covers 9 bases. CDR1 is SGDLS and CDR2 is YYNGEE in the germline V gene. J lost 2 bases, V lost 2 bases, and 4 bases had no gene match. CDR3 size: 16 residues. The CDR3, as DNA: TGTGCCAGCAGCGTGGAGACAGGGGGAAACACCGGGGAGCTGTTTTTT. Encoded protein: CASSVETGGNTGELFF.

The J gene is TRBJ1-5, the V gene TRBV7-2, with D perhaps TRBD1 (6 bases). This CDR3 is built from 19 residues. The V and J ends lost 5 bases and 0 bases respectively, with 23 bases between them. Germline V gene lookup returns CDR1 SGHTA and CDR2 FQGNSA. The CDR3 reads CASSLRAPGGHLSNQPQHF. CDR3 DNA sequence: TGTGCCAGCAGCCTCCGGGCCCCTGGGGGACACCTTAGCAATCAGCCCCAGCATTTT.

The CDR3 DNA is TGCGCCAGCAGCTTGTACGGAGTAGAGCAGTACTTC. It encodes CASSLYGVEQYF. This sequence joins TRBV5-1 and TRBJ2-7; D uncertain. Germline V lookup: CDR1 SGHRS, CDR2 YFSETQ. Trimming left V 1 base short and J 7 bases short, with 9 bases between. This CDR3 is 12 amino acids long.

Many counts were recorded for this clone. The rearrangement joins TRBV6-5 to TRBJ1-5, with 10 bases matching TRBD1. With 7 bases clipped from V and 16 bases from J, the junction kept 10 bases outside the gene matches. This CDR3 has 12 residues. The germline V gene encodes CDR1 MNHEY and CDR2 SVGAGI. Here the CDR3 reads CASKTGGGGVHF. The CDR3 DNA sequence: TGTGCCAGCAAGACAGGGGGCGGTGGAGTTCATTTT.

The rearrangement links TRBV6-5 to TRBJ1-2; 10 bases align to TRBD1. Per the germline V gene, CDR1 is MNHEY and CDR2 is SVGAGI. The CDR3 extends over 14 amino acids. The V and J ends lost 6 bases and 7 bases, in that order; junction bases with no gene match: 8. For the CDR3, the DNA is TGTGCCAGCAGGGCAGGGGACAGGGGAGGTGGCTACACCTTC. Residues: CASRAGDRGGGYTF.

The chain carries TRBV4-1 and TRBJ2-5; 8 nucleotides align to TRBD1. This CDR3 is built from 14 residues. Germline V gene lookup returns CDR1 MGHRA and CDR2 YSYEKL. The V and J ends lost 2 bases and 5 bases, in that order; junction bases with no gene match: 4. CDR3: CASSQLTGGETQYF. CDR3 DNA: TGCGCCAGCAGCCAACTAACAGGGGGGGAGACCCAGTACTTC.

The CDR3 DNA sequence: TGTGCCAGCAGTCTCAGGGGGAGTACTGAAGCTTTCTTT. Its translation: CASSLRGSTEAFF. The chain employs TRBV7-9 and TRBJ1-1, with 7 bases fitting TRBD1. The CDR3 is 13 amino acids. CDR1 and CDR2 from the germline V gene are SEHNR and FQNEAQ (reference sequence). Germline trimming cut 6 bases from V and 5 bases from J; bases unmatched to any gene: 6.

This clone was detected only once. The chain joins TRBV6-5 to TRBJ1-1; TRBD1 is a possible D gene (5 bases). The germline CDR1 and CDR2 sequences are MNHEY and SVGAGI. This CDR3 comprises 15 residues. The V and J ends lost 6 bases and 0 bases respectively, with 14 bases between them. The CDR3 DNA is TGTGCCAGCAGCCCCACAGGACGGTTGAACACTGAAGCTTTCTTT. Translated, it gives CASSPTGRLNTEAFF.

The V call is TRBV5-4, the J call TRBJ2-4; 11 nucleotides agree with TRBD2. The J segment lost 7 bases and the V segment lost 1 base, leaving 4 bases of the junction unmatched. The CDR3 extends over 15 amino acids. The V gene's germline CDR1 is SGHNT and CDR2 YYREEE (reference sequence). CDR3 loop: CASSLRLAGWNIQYF. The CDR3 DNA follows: TGTGCCAGCAGCTTGCGACTAGCGGGGTGGAACATTCAGTACTTC.

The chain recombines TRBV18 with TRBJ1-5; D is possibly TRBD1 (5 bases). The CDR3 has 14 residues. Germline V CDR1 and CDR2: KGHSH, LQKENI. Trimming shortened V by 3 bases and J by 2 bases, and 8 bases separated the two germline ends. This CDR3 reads CASSPGGGNQPQHF. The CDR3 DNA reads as TGTGCCAGCTCACCGGGGGGGGGCAATCAGCCCCAGCATTTT.

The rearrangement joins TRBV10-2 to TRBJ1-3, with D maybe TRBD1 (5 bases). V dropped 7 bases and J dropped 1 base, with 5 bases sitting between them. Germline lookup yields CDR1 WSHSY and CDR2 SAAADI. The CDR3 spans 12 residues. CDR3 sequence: CASKGSGNTIYF. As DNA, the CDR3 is TGCGCCAGCAAGGGGTCTGGAAACACCATATATTTT.

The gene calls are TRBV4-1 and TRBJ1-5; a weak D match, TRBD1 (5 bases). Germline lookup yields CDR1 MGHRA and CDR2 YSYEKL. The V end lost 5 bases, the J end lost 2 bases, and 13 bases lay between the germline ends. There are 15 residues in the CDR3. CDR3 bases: TGCGCCAGCAGCGGGGGACCGTTGGGCAATCAGCCCCAGCATTTT. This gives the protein CASSGGPLGNQPQHF.